This T cell receptor (beta chain) was identified during a study of blood T cell repertoires in COVID-19 (dated by TCRdb to 2018 to 2020). A note on the overall study: Samples covering the acute and convalescent phases of COVID-19 were provided by collaborators in the United States, Italy and Spain. Nearly every sample came with metadata listing a de-identified subject ID, COVID-19 status, age in years and sex. The repertoires were made available in a free public database intended to serve as a resource for research on the immune response to SARS-CoV-2. Deeply sampled blood TCRbeta repertoires from subjects exposed to, actively infected with, or recovered from COVID-19 were included in the dataset. The samples were drawn from two sources: the first 160 participants of the ongoing ImmuneRACE study, and about 1,300 subjects contributed by 6 global collaborators. Where available, HLA class I and class II types were taken from metadata supplied by the sample provider and were not determined by assay-based typing. The prospective study material was composed of cDNA or gDNA derived from T cells, B-cell-depleted T cells, or PBMCs. Summary of the overall study and its limitations: How much clinical and demographic metadata was included differed by source and by participant, and the metadata was provided uncurated.

The CDR3 numbers 18 residues from cysteine through phenylalanine. The CDR3 DNA has 54 bases and is translated from base 1. V is trimmed back by 5 bases and J by 5 bases, and the junction contains 18 bases that no gene match accounts for. Based on the germline V gene, the CDR1 and CDR2 sequences are SGHRS and YFSETQ. Collaborating institutions collected whole blood in K2EDTA tubes following their own protocols. Collaborator samples were shipped for TCRbeta analysis as frozen whole blood, isolated PBMCs, or DNA extracted from either sample type. The immunoSEQ Assay, a bias-controlled multiplex PCR, was used to amplify TCRbeta CDR3 regions from genomic DNA. Regarding the original processing steps: Within the assay, amplification of reference gene primers was used to estimate how many nucleated cells each sample contained. To quantify the absolute abundance of each unique TCRbeta CDR3 rearrangement, sequence reads were collapsed and filtered. For each sample, productive Simpson clonality was calculated as the square root of Simpson's diversity index across productive rearrangements. This is the immuneACCESS table as TCRdb keeps it, with only in-frame sequences that have V and J called. A part of the clones is gone; compared with another copy, unresolved V genes explain less than half, and the rest is unexplained. The V and J calls and the clone size are those of that table, but D and trimming were determined from the DNA. The table for this sample lists 85,000 to 120,000 clones; about 90% of them were counted only once. Around 2% of the sample is held by the ten biggest clonotypes.

Details on this clone: The antigen it recognizes is unknown. Nothing much larger sits one base from this clone, and base qualities are not available.

The clonotype comes from a man aged 45 to 65 with active COVID-19. Material: peripheral blood. The rearranged segments are TRBV5-1 and TRBJ2-5, with TRBD2 identical over 10 junction bases. The DNA sequence reads TGCGCCAGCAGATTTGGGGCTCTAGCGGGGGCCCCAGGGGAGACCCAGTACTTC. This codes for CASRFGALAGAPGETQYF.